A single sample is the source of the 17 T cell receptor beta chains below, sequenced in a study of CD8+ T cells in alopecia areata. Following RNA extraction, reverse transcription yielded cDNA that acted as the sequencing template. Assay: immunoSEQ multiplex PCR; the TCRdb copy retains only in-frame clones and omits some. The sample lists about 88,000 clones; about 40% were seen once. As for treatment: oral pan-JAK inhibitor, 5-10 mg twice daily. The specimen was CD8+ T cells sorted from blood, collected at week 24, from a patient treated with tofacitinib. The receptors here all came from a human donor with alopecia areata.

The rearrangement joins TRBV30 to TRBJ2-7, with D possibly matching TRBD2 (6 bases). In germline, CDR1 is GTSNPN, CDR2 SVGIG (reference sequence). The CDR3 has 15 residues. With 3 bases removed from V and 2 bases from J, the gap between germline ends came to 17 bases. The CDR3 nucleotides are TGTGCCTGGAGGGGCCGGAGGGGCGGACCCTACGAGCAGTACTTC. Its translation is CAWRGRRGGPYEQYF.

This chain links TRBV2 with TRBJ2-7, with D perhaps TRBD1 (5 bases). The CDR3 is 12 amino acids. Trimming removed 8 bases at V and 5 bases at J, with 13 bases between. CDR1 and CDR2 (germline): SNHLY, FYNNEI. CDR3 coding DNA: TGTGCCAGCGTCGACAGAGTAGACGAGCAGTACTTC. Protein product: CASVDRVDEQYF.

The genes are TRBV23-1 and TRBJ1-2; TRBD1 agrees at 7 bases. Being an ORF, TRBV23-1 has a function that is uncertain. The CDR3 is 17 amino acids. Trimming removed 9 bases from V and 7 bases from J; junction bases left unmatched: 23. In DNA form, the CDR3 reads TGCGCCAGTGGGGGGCAGGGGGTTTCTAAGTTAAGGTCTGGCTACACCTTC. Translated, it gives CASGGQGVSKLRSGYTF.

This chain links TRBV9 with TRBJ2-5, with D unresolved. Trimming stripped 0 bases from V and 5 bases from J, with 8 bases between. Germline V lookup: CDR1 SGDLS, CDR2 YYNGEE. The CDR3 runs 13 residues. CDR3 nucleotide sequence: TGTGCCAGCAGCGTAGAAGGGTGGGAGACCCAGTACTTC. Encoded protein: CASSVEGWETQYF.

This clone has more than one count but fewer than ten. This chain uses TRBV5-1 with TRBJ2-1; tentative D call: TRBD1 (5 bases). The germline V gene encodes CDR1 SGHRS and CDR2 YFSETQ. CDR3 size: 13 residues. V was shortened by 0 bases and J by 6 bases, with 7 bases between the two germline ends. The CDR3 reads CASSLAQGNEQFF. CDR3 sequence (DNA): TGCGCCAGCAGCTTGGCCCAGGGCAATGAGCAGTTCTTC.

This clone was detected a few times. J is TRBJ1-2 and V is TRBV29-1; D call uncertain. The V end lost 6 bases, the J end lost 7 bases, and 9 bases lay between the germline ends. Germline V lookup: CDR1 SQVTM, CDR2 ANQGSEA. The length of the CDR3 is 10 residues. The chain's CDR3 is CSVLGGGYTF. The DNA for the CDR3 is TGCAGCGTCCTGGGTGGTGGCTACACCTTC. The full variable domain, rest sourced from reference TRBV29-1 and TRBJ1-2, is SAVISQKPSRDICQRGTSLTIQCQVDSQVTMMFWYRQQPGQSLTLIATANQGSEATYESGFVIDKFPISRPNLTFSTLTVSNMSPEDSSIYLCSVLGGGYTFGSGTRLTVV.

Comments on this clone: The same CDR3 also results from other DNA sequences found in this sample. The CDR3: CASSLSGVGTEAFF. The CDR3 DNA sequence: TGTGCCAGCAGTTTATCGGGCGTTGGAACTGAAGCTTTCTTT. The rearrangement links TRBV27 to TRBJ1-1; D call uncertain. The CDR3 runs to 14 residues. The germline CDR1 and CDR2 sequences are MNHEY and SMNVEV (reference sequence). With 0 bases removed from V and 5 bases from J, the gap between germline ends came to 10 bases.

As regards this clone: Relative to the germline gene, one junction end is altered; a read error may explain this. This chain joins TRBV12-5 and TRBJ2-2; D might be TRBD1 (6 bases). Germline CDR1 and CDR2: LGHNT and FRNRAP. The CDR3 length is 13 residues. The CDR3: CASGLRGTGELSF. In DNA form, the CDR3 reads TGTGCTAGTGGTCTCAGGGGCACCGGGGAGCTGTCTTTT.

This clone was seen only a few times. The chain combines TRBV19 with TRBJ2-7, with D perhaps given as TRBD1 or TRBD2 (5 bases each). The CDR3 consists of 14 residues. Germline CDR1 reads LNHDA; CDR2 reads SQIVND (reference sequence). Trimming left V 6 bases short and J 6 bases short, with 18 bases between. The CDR3 DNA is TGTGCCAGTAGACAGATGGATGGGGGAACCGAGCAGTACTTC. It translates to CASRQMDGGTEQYF.

The V call is TRBV7-8, the J call TRBJ2-7, with TRBD1 identical over 9 bases. This CDR3 is built from 14 residues. The V and J ends lost 4 bases and 2 bases, in that order; junction bases with no gene match: 3. Germline V lookup: CDR1 SGHVS, CDR2 FQNEAQ. CDR3 nucleotides: TGTGCCAGCAGCTCCCGGGACAGGGCCTACGAGCAGTACTTC. Amino acids: CASSSRDRAYEQYF.

This chain uses TRBV4-1 with TRBJ2-7; D uncertain. This CDR3 is 14 amino acids long. Germline values: CDR1 MGHRA, CDR2 YSYEKL. Deletions cut 1 base from V and 3 bases from J, with 10 bases between. The CDR3 region is CASSQVQFNYEQYF. The CDR3 DNA reads TGCGCCAGCAGCCAAGTCCAGTTTAACTACGAGCAGTACTTC.

Details on this clone: A read error is the likely source, as a far larger clone sits one nucleotide away. The sample holds other DNA sequences that translate to the same CDR3. The genes are TRBV13 and TRBJ2-3; perhaps TRBD2 as D (5 bases). The CDR3 has 13 amino acids. V lost 5 bases to trimming and J lost 9 bases, with 15 bases between them. The germline gives CDR1 PRHDT, CDR2 FYEKMQ (reference sequence). The CDR3: CASSQDSSGTQYF. The CDR3 DNA sequence: TGTGCCAGCAGCCAAGATAGTTCGGGAACGCAGTATTTT.

This clone was seen ten or more times. The chain is built from TRBV6-5 and TRBJ2-7, with TRBD1 identical over 10 bases. J was trimmed by 3 bases and V by 6 bases; bases with no gene match: 5. The CDR3 runs to 14 residues. The germline CDR1 and CDR2 sequences are MNHEY and SVGAGI. As DNA, the CDR3 is TGTGCCAGCAGAGCGGACAGGGGGTACTACGAGCAGTACTTC. Translation gives CASRADRGYYEQYF.

The V gene is TRBV2, the J gene TRBJ2-7, with D uncertain. Germline lookup yields CDR1 SNHLY and CDR2 FYNNEI. The CDR3 has 12 amino acids. The V and J ends lost 4 bases and 2 bases respectively, with 6 bases between them. The CDR3 is CASSGTPYEQYF. Written as DNA, the CDR3 is TGTGCCAGCAGTGGGACCCCCTACGAGCAGTACTTC.

This clone has only a few counts. This chain connects TRBV5-1 to TRBJ2-1; no clear D. Deletions cut 2 bases from V and 8 bases from J, with 11 bases between. Germline CDR1 SGHRS, CDR2 YFSETQ. There are 13 residues in the CDR3. CDR3 protein: CASSFRGRDEQFF. As DNA, the CDR3 is TGCGCCAGCAGCTTCCGCGGTCGCGATGAGCAGTTCTTC.

The chain combines TRBV5-8 with TRBJ1-5; TRBD1 matches at 8 bases. Germline loops: CDR1 SGHTS, CDR2 YDEGEE. This CDR3 comprises 17 residues. V lost 4 bases and J lost 6; bases outside the gene matches: 15. CDR3: CASSQDPRTGLGQPQHF. The CDR3 DNA is TGTGCCAGCAGCCAAGATCCCAGGACAGGGTTAGGTCAGCCCCAGCATTTT.

On this clone itself: Other DNA sequences within the sample encode an identical CDR3. This sequence joins TRBV29-1 and TRBJ1-1; D ambiguous. Germline V gene data show CDR1 as SQVTM and CDR2 as ANQGSEA. V was pared by 7 bases and J by 0 bases, with 6 bases between. The CDR3 spans 11 residues. CDR3 loop: CSGTVNTEAFF. The CDR3 coding sequence is TGCAGCGGAACAGTGAACACTGAAGCTTTCTTT.